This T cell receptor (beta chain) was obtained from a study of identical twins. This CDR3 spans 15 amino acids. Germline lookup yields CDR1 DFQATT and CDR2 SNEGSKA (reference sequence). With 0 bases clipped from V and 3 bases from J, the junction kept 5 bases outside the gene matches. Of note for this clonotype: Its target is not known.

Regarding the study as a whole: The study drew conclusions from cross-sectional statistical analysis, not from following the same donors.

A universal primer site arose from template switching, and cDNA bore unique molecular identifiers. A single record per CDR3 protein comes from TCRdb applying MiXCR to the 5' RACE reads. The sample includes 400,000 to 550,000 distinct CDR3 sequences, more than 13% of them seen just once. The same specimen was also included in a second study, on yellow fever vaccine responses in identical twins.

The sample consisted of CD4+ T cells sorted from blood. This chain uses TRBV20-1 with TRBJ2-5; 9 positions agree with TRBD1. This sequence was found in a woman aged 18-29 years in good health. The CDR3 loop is CSARDTGTGKETQYF. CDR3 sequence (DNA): TGCAGTGCTAGAGATACAGGGACAGGGAAAGAGACCCAGTACTTC.